The T cell receptor (beta chain) described here comes from a study of cytomegalovirus exposure and HLA in healthy donors. Study-level points and caveats: TCR beta chains numbering some 160 were designated cytomegalovirus-associated.

The PCR employed 60 Vbeta primers together with 13 Jbeta primers. Some clones are missing from TCRdb's copy, which holds only in-frame ones; the method was immunoSEQ multiplex PCR. This sample has under 55,000 clones, with 73% found just once. Trimming cost V 4 bases and J 3 bases, with 15 bases left between them. The CDR3 contains 15 residues. From germline, CDR1 is MGHDK and CDR2 SYGVNS. This clone turned up a few times. The antigen is not known. This rearrangement joins TRBV25-1 to TRBJ1-2; D ambiguous. This clonotype was sampled from a man younger than 35 in good health and CMV-seronegative. The specimen was PBMCs. The CDR3 sequence is CASSALTTSYYGYTF. The CDR3, as DNA: TGTGCCAGCAGTGCCCTTACTACCTCTTACTATGGCTACACCTTC.